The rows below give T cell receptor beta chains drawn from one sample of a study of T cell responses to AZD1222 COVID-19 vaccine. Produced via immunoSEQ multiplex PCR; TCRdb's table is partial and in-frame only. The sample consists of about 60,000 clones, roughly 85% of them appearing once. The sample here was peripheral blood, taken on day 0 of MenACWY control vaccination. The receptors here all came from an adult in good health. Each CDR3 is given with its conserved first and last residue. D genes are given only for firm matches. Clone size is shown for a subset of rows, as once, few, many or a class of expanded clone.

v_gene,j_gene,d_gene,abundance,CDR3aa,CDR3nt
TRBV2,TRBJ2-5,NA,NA,CASSETPGRQETQYF,TGTGCCAGCAGTGAAACACCGGGACGTCAAGAGACCCAGTACTTC
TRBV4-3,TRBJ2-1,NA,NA,CASSQDGRGSYNEQFF,TGCGCCAGCAGCCAAGACGGGAGAGGATCCTACAATGAGCAGTTCTTC
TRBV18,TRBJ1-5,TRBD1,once,CASSRDRNQPQHF,TGTGCCAGCTCAAGGGACAGAAATCAGCCCCAGCATTTT
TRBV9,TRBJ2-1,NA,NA,CASSVGLRNEQFF,TGTGCCAGCAGCGTAGGACTTCGCAATGAGCAGTTCTTC
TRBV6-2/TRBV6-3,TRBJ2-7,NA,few,CASSYERLEQYF,TGTGCCAGCAGTTACGAGCGGTTAGAGCAGTACTTC
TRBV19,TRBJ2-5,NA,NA,CASSARGLTQETQYF,TGTGCCAGTAGTGCCAGAGGACTCACCCAAGAGACCCAGTACTTC
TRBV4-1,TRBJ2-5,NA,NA,CASSLTPISSQETQYF,TGCGCCAGCAGCCTTACCCCGATCTCGTCCCAAGAGACCCAGTACTTC
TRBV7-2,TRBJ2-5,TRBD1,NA,CASSLGTGVGETQYF,TGTGCCAGCAGCTTAGGGACAGGGGTCGGTGAGACCCAGTACTTC
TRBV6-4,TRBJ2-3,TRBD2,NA,CASSDSSSGKFTDTQYF,TGTGCCAGCAGTGACTCGTCTAGCGGGAAATTCACAGATACGCAGTATTTT
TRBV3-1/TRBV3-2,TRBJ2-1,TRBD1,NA,CASSPSGQGDYNEQFF,TGTGCCAGCAGCCCCTCGGGACAGGGGGATTACAATGAGCAGTTCTTC
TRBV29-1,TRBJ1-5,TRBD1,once,CSVVESGGGQPQHF,TGCAGCGTTGTTGAATCAGGGGGCGGTCAGCCCCAGCATTTT
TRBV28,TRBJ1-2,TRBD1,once,CASRGPGQTSTF,TGTGCCAGCAGGGGCCCGGGACAGACTTCCACCTTC
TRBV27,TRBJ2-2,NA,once,CASSPTPTGPGELFF,TGTGCCAGCAGCCCCACCCCCACAGGGCCCGGGGAGCTGTTTTTT
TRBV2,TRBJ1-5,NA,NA,CASSESGSNQPQHF,TGTGCCAGCAGTGAATCAGGGTCGAATCAGCCCCAGCATTTT
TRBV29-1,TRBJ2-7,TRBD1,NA,CSVRVTGAYEQYF,TGCAGCGTGAGAGTGACAGGGGCCTACGAGCAGTACTTC
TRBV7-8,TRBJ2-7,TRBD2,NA,CASSPVRLAGLSSYEQYF,TGTGCCAGCAGCCCCGTGAGGCTAGCGGGATTGAGCTCCTACGAGCAGTACTTC
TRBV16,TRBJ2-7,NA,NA,CASSQGGSYEQYF,TGTGCCAGCAGCCAGGGGGGTTCCTACGAGCAGTACTTC
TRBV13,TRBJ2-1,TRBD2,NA,CASKWGLAGSYNEQFF,TGTGCCAGCAAGTGGGGACTAGCGGGGTCCTACAATGAGCAGTTCTTC
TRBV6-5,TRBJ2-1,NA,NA,CASRSVWGEFF,TGTGCCAGCCGTTCCGTCTGGGGGGAGTTCTTC
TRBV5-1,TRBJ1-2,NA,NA,CASSLDGQLLGYTF,TGCGCCAGCAGCTTGGACGGACAGCTATTAGGCTACACCTTC
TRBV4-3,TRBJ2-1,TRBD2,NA,CASSQDSGGSKKQFF,TGCGCCAGCAGCCAAGATAGCGGGGGCTCGAAAAAGCAGTTCTTC
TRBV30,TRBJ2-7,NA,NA,CAWSRGPVYEQYF,TGTGCCTGGAGTAGGGGCCCAGTCTACGAGCAGTACTTC
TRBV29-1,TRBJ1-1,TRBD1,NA,CSVEPTGGRAEAFF,TGCAGCGTTGAACCAACAGGGGGAAGGGCTGAAGCTTTCTTT
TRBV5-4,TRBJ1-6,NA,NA,CASSYGDSSYNSPLHF,TGTGCCAGCAGTTATGGTGACAGCTCCTATAATTCACCCCTCCACTTT
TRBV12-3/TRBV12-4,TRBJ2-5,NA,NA,CASRAGSLETQYF,TGTGCCAGCAGGGCGGGGAGCCTGGAGACCCAGTACTTC
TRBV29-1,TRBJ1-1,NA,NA,CSVDGPSDTEAFF,TGCAGCGTAGATGGGCCATCGGACACTGAAGCTTTCTTT
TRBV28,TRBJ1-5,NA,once,CASSLFPGVNQPQHF,TGTGCCAGCAGTTTATTCCCCGGGGTCAATCAGCCCCAGCATTTT
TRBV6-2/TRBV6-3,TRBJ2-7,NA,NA,CASSYAGFGSYEQYF,TGTGCCAGCAGTTACGCGGGGTTCGGCTCCTACGAGCAGTACTTC
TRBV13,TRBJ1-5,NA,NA,CASSFGQGKNQPQHF,TGTGCCAGCAGCTTTGGCCAAGGCAAAAATCAGCCCCAGCATTTT
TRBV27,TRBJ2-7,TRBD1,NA,CASSRTGAYSYEQYF,TGTGCCAGCAGTCGGACAGGGGCCTACTCCTACGAGCAGTACTTC
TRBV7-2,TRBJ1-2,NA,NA,CASSLAFVGQGDGYTF,TGTGCCAGCAGCTTAGCGTTTGTAGGGCAGGGAGATGGCTACACCTTC
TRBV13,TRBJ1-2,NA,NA,CASRRRSAQLYGYTF,TGTGCCAGCAGACGGAGGTCAGCTCAACTCTATGGCTACACCTTC
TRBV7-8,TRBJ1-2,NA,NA,CASSPRGSYGYTF,TGTGCCAGCAGTCCACGGGGATCCTATGGCTACACCTTC
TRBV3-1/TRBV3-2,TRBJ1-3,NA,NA,CASSQEMTNSGNTIYF,TGTGCCAGCAGCCAAGAGATGACAAACTCTGGAAACACCATATATTTT
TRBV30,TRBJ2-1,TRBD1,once,CAWTQGRGLGNEQFF,TGTGCCTGGACGCAGGGCAGGGGGTTAGGCAATGAGCAGTTCTTC
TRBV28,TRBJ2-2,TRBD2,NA,CASSFFSGRRGTGELFF,TGTGCCAGCAGTTTCTTTAGCGGGAGGCGGGGCACCGGGGAGCTGTTTTTT
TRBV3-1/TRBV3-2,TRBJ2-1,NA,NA,CASSGGQRHNEQFF,TGTGCCAGCTCCGGGGGACAACGTCACAATGAGCAGTTCTTC
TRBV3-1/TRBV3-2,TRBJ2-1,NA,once,CASSQGYNEQFF,TGTGCCAGCAGCCAAGGCTACAATGAGCAGTTCTTC
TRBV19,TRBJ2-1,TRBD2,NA,CASSRPGLAADEQFF,TGTGCCAGTAGTCGACCGGGACTAGCAGCCGATGAGCAGTTCTTC
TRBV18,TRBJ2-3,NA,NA,CASDRTDTQYF,TGTGCCAGCGATCGCACAGATACGCAGTATTTT
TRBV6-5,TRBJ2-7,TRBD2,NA,CASSYSLAASYEQYF,TGTGCCAGCAGTTACTCGCTAGCGGCCTCCTACGAGCAGTACTTC
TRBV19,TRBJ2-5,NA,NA,CASSKRLLQKQETQYF,TGTGCCAGTAGTAAGCGCCTGTTACAAAAACAAGAGACCCAGTACTTC
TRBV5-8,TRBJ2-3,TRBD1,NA,CASSVGQVITDTQYF,TGTGCCAGCAGCGTGGGACAGGTGATCACAGATACGCAGTATTTT
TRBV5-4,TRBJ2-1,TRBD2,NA,CASSLEGLAGGEQFF,TGTGCCAGCAGCTTGGAGGGGCTAGCGGGAGGGGAGCAGTTCTTC
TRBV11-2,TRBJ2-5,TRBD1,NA,CASSLHPTGGAKTQYF,TGTGCCAGCAGCTTGCACCCGACAGGGGGCGCGAAGACCCAGTACTTC
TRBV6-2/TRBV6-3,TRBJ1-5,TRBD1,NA,CASSPDRGRQPQHF,TGTGCCAGCAGCCCCGACAGGGGGCGTCAGCCCCAGCATTTT
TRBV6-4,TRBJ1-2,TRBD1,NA,CASSDSTGEGYGYTF,TGTGCCAGCAGTGACTCGACAGGGGAGGGCTATGGCTACACCTTC
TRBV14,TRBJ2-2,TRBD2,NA,CASSQDRVAGGNTGELFF,TGTGCCAGCAGCCAAGATAGGGTAGCGGGGGGAAACACCGGGGAGCTGTTTTTT
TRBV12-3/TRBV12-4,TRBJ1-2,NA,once,CASSYGTGYTF,TGTGCCAGCAGTTATGGTACCGGCTACACCTTC
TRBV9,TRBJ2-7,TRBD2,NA,CASSEGRASYGEQYF,TGTGCCAGCAGCGAGGGGAGGGCCTCTTATGGCGAGCAGTACTTC
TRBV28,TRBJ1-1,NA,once,CASIGRQGYTEAFF,TGTGCCAGCATTGGTCGCCAGGGGTACACTGAAGCTTTCTTT
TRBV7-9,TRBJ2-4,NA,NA,CASSLALGAKNIQYF,TGTGCCAGCAGCTTAGCCTTGGGAGCCAAAAACATTCAGTACTTC
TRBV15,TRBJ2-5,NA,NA,CATSRDSAGREETQYF,TGTGCCACCAGCAGAGATAGTGCCGGCAGGGAAGAGACCCAGTACTTC
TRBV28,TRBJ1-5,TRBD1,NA,CASRRTGNNQPQHF,TGTGCCAGCAGGCGGACAGGGAACAATCAGCCCCAGCATTTT
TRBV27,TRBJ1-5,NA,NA,CASSYKEGDNQPQHF,TGTGCCAGCAGTTACAAGGAAGGTGACAATCAGCCCCAGCATTTT
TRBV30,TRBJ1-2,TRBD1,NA,CAWGGQGDGYTF,TGTGCCTGGGGGGGACAGGGGGATGGCTACACCTTC
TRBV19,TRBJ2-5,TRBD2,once,CASSPGTSSKLDF,TGTGCCAGTAGTCCCGGGACTAGCTCTAAGTTAGACTTC
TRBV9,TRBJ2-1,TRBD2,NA,CASSATSGRLNEQFF,TGTGCCAGCAGCGCGACTAGCGGGAGGCTCAATGAGCAGTTCTTC
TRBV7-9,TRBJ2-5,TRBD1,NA,CASSARGQGTAETQYF,TGTGCCAGCAGCGCCCGGGGACAGGGAACCGCGGAGACCCAGTACTTC
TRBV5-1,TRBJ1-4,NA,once,CASRLGGSNEKLFF,TGCGCCAGCAGGCTGGGGGGAAGTAACGAAAAACTGTTTTTT